This TCR beta chain was identified during a study of tissue T cells after allogeneic stem cell transplantation. Study-wide findings and caveats: Some tissue clones might be persisting host cells; their alloreactivity or antigen specificity was not determined. Tissue-detected TCR repertoire was only partly captured by blood and spleen T cells. Across patients, clones rarely overlapped, yet motif clusters were shared tissue-specifically.

The table came from immunoSEQ multiplex PCR; TCRdb's copy has only in-frame clones and leaves some out. The data hold under 9,000 clones, with about 35% observed a single time. Time point described: mouse harvest day 14 after allogeneic transplant. Mouse grafts combined 10^7 T-cell-depleted bone marrow cells with 10^6 splenic CD5+ T cells. Tissues came from B6→BALB/c major-mismatch GVHD mice at day 7 or 14. This clone was observed a single time. Its antigen is as yet unknown. Gene names and germline refer to mouse. The sample consisted of skin. The TCR originated in a female BALB/c mouse given C57BL/6 T cells with graft-versus-host disease after an allogeneic hematopoietic cell transplant.

The DNA read from the CDR3 is TGTGCCAGCAGTCTGTCGCTCAGGGGGGACACCCAGTAC. Its translation is CASSLSLRGDTQY. The CDR3 in its entirety is CASSLSLRGDTQYF. The chain uses TRBV26 and TRBJ2-5; 7 bases agree with TRBD1. The CDR3 is cut off 1 residue early in the read; its end comes from the germline J gene. From germline, CDR1 is KGHPV and CDR2 FQNQEV (reference sequence). The V segment lost 0 bases and the J segment 6 bases; nucleotides outside the gene matches: 3. The CDR3 extends over 14 amino acids.